The following is a TCR beta chain sequence with its context. Per the original methods: Estimates of nucleated cell counts were drawn from the amplification of reference gene primers. Libraries were prepared by immunoSEQ multiplex PCR; TCRdb keeps only in-frame clonotypes and omits some of them. Clonal size and the V and J genes are those of that table, whereas D and trimming came from the DNA. The sample holds 200,000 to 250,000 clones; 70% to 90% are singletons and the top ten take approximately 7.2%. These data belong to a study of blood T cell repertoires in COVID-19. Study background: Acute and convalescent COVID-19 samples came from the United States, Italy and Spain. Sources were T cells, B-cell-depleted T cells, or PBMCs; the material itself was cDNA or gDNA.

The CDR3 has 16 residues. CDR1 is LGHNT, CDR2 FRNRAP, per germline. V shed 2 bases and J 8 bases; nucleotides not matched to a gene: 10. The V and J genes are TRBV12-5 and TRBJ1-4, with 8 bases matching TRBD1. Material for sequencing was peripheral blood. The sequence was collected from a woman in her 70s with active or convalescent COVID-19. The CDR3 DNA reads TGTGCTAGTGGTTTGAACCCAGGGGGCCGTACGGAAAAACTGTTTTTT. Translated, it gives CASGLNPGGRTEKLFF.